This T cell receptor beta chain was sequenced during a study of T cells after yellow fever vaccination (dated by TCRdb to between 2019 and 2020). Study-level background: Libraries from fractions with low cell numbers were prepared with the SMART-Seq v4 Ultra Low Input RNA kit. To follow T-cell clones before and after both primary and booster YFV17D yellow fever vaccination, bulk TCR alpha and beta repertoires underwent longitudinal sequencing. Two healthy male donors, one aged 18 to 29 and one aged 30 to 40 years, made up the cohort. Blood samples were taken at several timepoints before and after primary and secondary immunization, and bulk PBMC replicates and cell subsets were isolated.

The CDR3 numbers 16 residues from cysteine through phenylalanine. Just CDR3 DNA is preserved here, 48 bases in frame from base 1. Taken from the germline V gene, the CDR1 and CDR2 loops are LGHNT and FRNRAP. The germline V and J ends show losses of 6 bases and 4 bases respectively, and no gene match explains 5 bases of the junction. TCR cDNA was synthesized by 5'RACE template switching, which introduced a universal primer site and unique molecular identifiers. Priming of cDNA synthesis was performed from both the TCR alpha and TCR beta constant segments. Library amplification used two PCR steps, and the second PCR step added sample barcodes and sequencing adapters. Sequencing of the libraries was done on either Illumina HiSeq 2500 (2x100 bp) or NovaSeq (2x150 bp). Per the authors' processing: MIGEC was used to demultiplex reads and collapse the reads into UMI consensus sequences, and MiXCR was used for V(D)J alignment. Using edgeR on replicate PBMC samples, clonotypes were called vaccine-responding if FDR was below 0.01 and the log2 fold change was above 5 up to day 15. Each bulk clonotype was labeled CD4 or CD8 based on which sequenced repertoire, CD4 or CD8, contained the clonotype at higher abundance. TCRdb reworked the public reads: Q25 trimming with fastp, MiXCR clone assembly, productive beta chains retained. Identical CDR3 proteins give one entry, which carries the most common genes and DNA. It is TCRdb's table, rather than the study itself, that gives the V and J calls and clone size. The sample table records around 550,000 distinct CDR3 sequences; roughly 21% of these occur just once. The ten top clones hold roughly an eighth of the sample.

The sample's treatment or condition, from its label and the paper: live attenuated yellow fever vaccine strain. Two biological replicates of bulk PBMCs were collected at each blood-draw timepoint. PBMCs were isolated from peripheral blood using a standard Ficoll-Paque protocol. TriZol was used to extract RNA from bulk PBMCs, from CD4 and CD8 fractions, and from dextramer-positive and dextramer-negative fractions. This clonotype was seen only a few times. Its antigen is currently not known. Base quality data are lacking; no much larger clone is found one base away. Beyond this particular receptor, the publication reports: FACS-sorted repertoires could contain abundant contaminating clonotypes from the bulk population, so computational filtering was required. The secondary T-cell response was weaker than the primary response but faster, peaking on day 5 instead of day 15. A small fraction of clonotypes appeared in both the CD4 and CD8 compartments, likely as a result of convergent recombination. The study included only a couple of donors, which limits how far the findings can be generalized. Most clones expanded after primary vaccination (96% of CD4 and around 88% of CD8) were re-detected after the booster, suggesting that broad memory maintenance occurred.

The TCR originated in a young man who received the YFV17D yellow fever vaccine. The chain couples TRBV12-5 to TRBJ2-3; 15 junctional bases match TRBD2. The sequencing here drew on PBMCs, taken 15 days after the yellow fever booster vaccination. The nucleotide sequence reads as follows: TGTGCTAGTGGCCTGGGACTAGCGGGAGGCGCAGATACGCAGTATTTT. It translates as CASGLGLAGGADTQYF.